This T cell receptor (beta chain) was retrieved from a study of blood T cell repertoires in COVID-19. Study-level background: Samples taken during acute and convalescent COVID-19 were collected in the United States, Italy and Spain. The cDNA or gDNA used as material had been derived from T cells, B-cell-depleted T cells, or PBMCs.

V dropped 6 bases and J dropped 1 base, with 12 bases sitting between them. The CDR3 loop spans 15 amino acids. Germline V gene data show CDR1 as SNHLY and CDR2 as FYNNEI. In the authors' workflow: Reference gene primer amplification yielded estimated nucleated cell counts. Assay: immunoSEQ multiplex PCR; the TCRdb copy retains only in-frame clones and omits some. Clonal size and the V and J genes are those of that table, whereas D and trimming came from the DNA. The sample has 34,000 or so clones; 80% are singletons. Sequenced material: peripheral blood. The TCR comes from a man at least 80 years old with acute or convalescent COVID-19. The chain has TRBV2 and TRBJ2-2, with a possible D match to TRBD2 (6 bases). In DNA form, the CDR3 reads TGTGCCAGCAGATTTGGGACTGTGAACACCGGGGAGCTGTTTTTT. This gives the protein CASRFGTVNTGELFF.